Following are 19 T cell receptor beta chains from one sample sequenced in a study of OX40 agonist ivuxolimab in advanced cancers. Using immunoSEQ multiplex PCR, the repertoire was profiled, and TCRdb retains in-frame clones only, with some absent. This table has roughly 93,000 clones, 75% to 95% appearing once. The material sequenced was CD4+ or CD8+ T cells sorted from blood, taken in a trial of the OX40 agonist ivuxolimab. Receptor source: an adult with an advanced solid tumor such as melanoma, head and neck, liver or kidney cancer.

The V call is TRBV19, the J call TRBJ2-3; 9 bases fit TRBD2. Germline V CDR1 and CDR2: LNHDA, SQIVND (reference sequence). The CDR3 extends over 15 amino acids. V was pared by 5 bases and J by 5 bases, with 8 bases of the junction left unmatched. In nucleotides, the CDR3 is TGTGCCAGTAGTTGGTTAGCGGGAGCCAGAGATACGCAGTATTTT. Residues: CASSWLAGARDTQYF.

This clone turned up a few times. The V and J genes are TRBV5-4 and TRBJ1-3; 7 nucleotides agree with TRBD1. Germline values: CDR1 SGHNT, CDR2 YYREEE (reference sequence). The CDR3 sequence is 14 residues long. With V trimmed by 0 bases and J by 7 bases, 4 bases remained unmatched. This chain's CDR3 is CASSLGQGTNTIYF. The CDR3 DNA sequence: TGTGCCAGCAGCTTGGGACAGGGAACTAACACCATATATTTT. Based on the CDR3 plus reference TRBV5-4 and TRBJ1-3, the full variable domain is ETGVTQSPTHLIKTRGQQVTLRCSSQSGHNTVSWYQQALGQGPQFIFQYYREEENGRGNFPPRFSGLQFPNYSSELNVNALELDDSALYLCASSLGQGTNTIYFGEGSWLTVV.

The chain has TRBV4-2 and TRBJ2-3, with a tentative D call TRBD1 (5 bases). The CDR3 is 14 amino acids. Trimming pared 0 bases from V and 5 bases from J, leaving 9 bases between. Germline values: CDR1 LGHNA, CDR2 YNFKEQ. In nucleotides, the CDR3 is TGTGCCAGCAGCCAAGATTTTCAGGGAGATACGCAGTATTTT. This translates into CASSQDFQGDTQYF.

The V and J genes are TRBV7-8 and TRBJ2-7; D perhaps matches TRBD2 (5 bases). This CDR3 is built from 15 residues. Germline values: CDR1 SGHVS, CDR2 FQNEAQ. The germline V and J ends were trimmed by 1 base and 3 bases, with 13 bases remaining between them. Here the CDR3 reads CASSLGELSDYEQYF. The CDR3 DNA reads TGTGCCAGCAGCTTAGGGGAGTTGAGTGACTACGAGCAGTACTTC.

As to this clone: Other DNA sequences in the sample encode the same CDR3. This chain connects TRBV7-9 to TRBJ2-1; the D is unclear. The CDR3 runs 14 residues. Germline V CDR1 and CDR2: SEHNR, FQNEAQ (reference sequence). V dropped 3 bases and J dropped 0 bases, with 6 bases sitting between them. The CDR3: CASSLSASYNEQFF. The CDR3 bases are TGTGCCAGCAGCTTGTCGGCCTCCTACAATGAGCAGTTCTTC.

The DNA for the CDR3 is TGTGCCAGCAGTCAGGGGGCGCGGGCTTTCTTT. Translated: CASSQGARAFF. V usage is TRBV7-2 and J usage is TRBJ1-1; 8 bases match TRBD1. The CDR3 is made up of 11 amino acids. Trimming removed 6 bases from V and 11 bases from J; junction bases left unmatched: 5. Germline CDR1 reads SGHTA; CDR2 reads FQGNSA.

This chain joins TRBV28 and TRBJ2-1; 9 bases agree with TRBD2. Germline V CDR1 and CDR2: MDHEN, SYDVKM. V shed 7 bases and J 4 bases; nucleotides not matched to a gene: 8. The CDR3 runs 15 residues. CDR3 DNA: TGTGCCAGCACACCCGGGACTAGCAGTTACAATGAGCAGTTCTTC. Protein sequence: CASTPGTSSYNEQFF.

The genes are TRBV5-1 and TRBJ2-7; TRBD1 aligns across 9 bases. Germline assignment: CDR1 SGHRS and CDR2 YFSETQ. Losses at the gene ends were 4 bases for V and 3 bases for J; bases not matched to a gene: 11. The CDR3 covers 16 residues. Here the CDR3 reads CASSLMYSGQGYEQYF. In DNA, the CDR3 is TGCGCCAGCAGCCTAATGTATTCGGGACAGGGCTACGAGCAGTACTTC. The variable domain in full, with the rest retrieved from reference TRBV5-1 and TRBJ2-7, is KAGVTQTPRYLIKTRGQQVTLSCSPISGHRSVSWYQQTPGQGLQFLFEYFSETQRNKGNFPGRFSGRQFSNSRSEMNVSTLELGDSALYLCASSLMYSGQGYEQYFGPGTRLTVT.

In its sample, this clone was seen a few times. The rearrangement links TRBV19 to TRBJ1-2; D is unresolved. CDR3 length equals 13 residues. Trimming shortened V by 3 bases and J by 3 bases, and 8 bases separated the two germline ends. CDR1 and CDR2 from the germline V gene are LNHDA and SQIVND (reference sequence). CDR3 in DNA: TGTGCCAGTAGTATTGGCTGGGACTATGGCTACACCTTC. It is translated as CASSIGWDYGYTF.

CDR3 sequence (DNA): TGTGCCAGCAGTCTCGGGAACTCCTACGAGCAGTACTTC. Translated: CASSLGNSYEQYF. The chain combines TRBV28 with TRBJ2-7; tentative D call: TRBD2 (5 bases). Germline lookup yields CDR1 MDHEN and CDR2 SYDVKM. The ends were cut back, 5 bases at V and 0 bases at J, with 8 bases in the middle. The CDR3 has 13 residues.

The chain employs TRBV7-3 and TRBJ2-7, with D hard to call. Between the trimmed V and J ends, which lost 1 base and 2 bases, there was a span of 9 bases. From germline, CDR1 is SGHTA and CDR2 FQGTGA. CDR3 length equals 14 residues. The CDR3 spells CASSLNEGPYEQYF. The CDR3 nucleotides are TGTGCCAGCAGCTTAAACGAAGGGCCCTACGAGCAGTACTTC.

The chain has TRBV28 and TRBJ1-2; D unresolved. V lost 3 bases to trimming and J lost 8 bases, with 13 bases between them. CDR3 length: 13 amino acids. Per germline, CDR1 MDHEN and CDR2 SYDVKM. CDR3 sequence (DNA): TGTGCCAGCAGTTTGGTTCAGGATATAGGCTACACCTTC. Encoded protein: CASSLVQDIGYTF.

V is TRBV2 and J is TRBJ2-2, with a tentative D call TRBD1 (5 bases). Looked up from germline, CDR1 is SNHLY and CDR2 is FYNNEI. The CDR3 totals 14 residues. The V end was cut by 6 bases, the J end by 7 bases, with 15 bases between. CDR3 in DNA: TGTGCCAGCAGGGTTAACAGGTGGGACGGGGAGCTGTTTTTT. Its translation: CASRVNRWDGELFF. The variable domain in full, with the rest retrieved from reference TRBV2 and TRBJ2-2, is EPEVTQTPSHQVTQMGQEVILRCVPISNHLYFYWYRQILGQKVEFLVSFYNNEISEKSEIFDDQFSVERPDGSNFTLKIRSTKLEDSAMYFCASRVNRWDGELFFGEGSRLTVL.

V and J are TRBV30 and TRBJ2-6, with D possibly matching TRBD2 (5 bases). This CDR3 region has 14 residues. The germline CDR1 and CDR2 sequences are GTSNPN and SVGIG (reference sequence). Trimming removed 2 bases from V and 6 bases from J, with 11 bases in between. CDR3 in DNA: TGTGCCTGGAGTTCCGGACTCCAGGCCAACGTCCTGACTTTC. As protein: CAWSSGLQANVLTF.

This clone was counted once. The chain uses TRBV14 and TRBJ1-4; unclear D gene. Trimming shortened V by 2 bases and J by 7 bases, and 5 bases separated the two germline ends. This CDR3 spans 12 amino acids. Germline CDR1 SGHDN, CDR2 FVKESK. The CDR3 loop reads CASSQMSEKLFF. The CDR3 DNA is TGTGCCAGCAGCCAAATGAGTGAAAAACTGTTTTTT. Full variable domain (missing parts from reference TRBV14 and TRBJ1-4): EAGVTQFPSHSVIEKGQTVTLRCDPISGHDNLYWYRRVMGKEIKFLLHFVKESKQDESGMPNNRFLAERTGGTYSTLKVQPAELEDSGVYFCASSQMSEKLFFGSGTQLSVL.

This chain uses TRBV11-2 with TRBJ1-1; D uncertain. The V gene's germline CDR1 is SGHAT and CDR2 FQNNGV. Trimming cost V 3 bases and J 7 bases, with 9 bases left between them. CDR3 length: 12 residues. The CDR3 region is CASSFGRSEAFF. In nucleotides, the CDR3 is TGTGCCAGCAGCTTTGGGCGGAGTGAAGCTTTCTTT. Together with reference TRBV11-2 and TRBJ1-1, the CDR3 gives the full variable domain: EAGVAQSPRYKIIEKRQSVAFWCNPISGHATLYWYQQILGQGPKLLIQFQNNGVVDDSQLPKDRFSAERLKGVDSTLKIQPAKLEDSAVYLCASSFGRSEAFFGQGTRLTVV.

Only a few counts were recorded for this clone. V and J are TRBV5-1 and TRBJ1-1; D is unclear. From germline, CDR1 is SGHRS and CDR2 YFSETQ. V gave up 0 bases and J gave up 6 bases, with 9 bases separating them. This CDR3 is built from 13 residues. In nucleotides, the CDR3 is TGCGCCAGCAGCTTGGCCGGACTCTCTGAAGCTTTCTTT. This sequence encodes CASSLAGLSEAFF.

This clone has a single count. The J gene is TRBJ2-7, the V gene TRBV5-1, with TRBD2 matching over 7 bases. Germline V gives CDR1 SGHRS, CDR2 YFSETQ. V shed 4 bases and J 6 bases; nucleotides not matched to a gene: 4. This CDR3 comprises 12 residues. The CDR3 loop reads CASSQPGGEQYF. In DNA form, the CDR3 reads TGCGCCAGCAGCCAGCCGGGGGGCGAGCAGTACTTC.

The chain is built from TRBV4-3 and TRBJ2-1; no clear D gene. The V end was cut by 5 bases, the J end by 11 bases, with 16 bases between. In germline, CDR1 is LGHNA, CDR2 YSLEER. This CDR3 has 13 amino acids. The CDR3: CASSFSSGGQQFF. The CDR3, as DNA: TGCGCCAGCAGCTTCTCTTCGGGTGGGCAGCAGTTCTTC.